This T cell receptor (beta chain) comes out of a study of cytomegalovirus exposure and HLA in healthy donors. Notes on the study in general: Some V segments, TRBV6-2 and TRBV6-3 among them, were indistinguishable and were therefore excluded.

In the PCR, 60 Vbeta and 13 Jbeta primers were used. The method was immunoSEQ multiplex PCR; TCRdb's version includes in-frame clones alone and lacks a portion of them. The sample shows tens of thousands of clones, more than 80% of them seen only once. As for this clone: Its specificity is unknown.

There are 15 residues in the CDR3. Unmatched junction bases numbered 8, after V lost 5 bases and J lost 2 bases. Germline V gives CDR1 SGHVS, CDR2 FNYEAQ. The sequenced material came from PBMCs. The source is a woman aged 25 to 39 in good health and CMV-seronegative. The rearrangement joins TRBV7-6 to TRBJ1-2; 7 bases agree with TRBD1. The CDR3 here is CASSRQGATNYGYTF. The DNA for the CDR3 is TGTGCCAGCAGCAGACAGGGAGCTACGAACTATGGCTACACCTTC.